This T cell receptor beta chain emerged from a study of OX40 agonist ivuxolimab in advanced cancers. Looking at the study overall: The costimulatory receptor OX40 (CD134) was targeted by ivuxolimab, a fully human IgG2 agonistic monoclonal antibody. Partial responses occurred in three dose-escalation patients: two with cutaneous melanoma and one with hepatocellular carcinoma. The purpose of peripheral TCRbeta sequencing was to test whether ivuxolimab changed TCR sequence diversity and led to clonal T-cell expansion. Of the approximately 50 patients in dose escalation, around 20 had hepatocellular carcinoma, about 15 had melanoma, 9 had renal cell carcinoma and 9 had head and neck cancer. The paper covers the monotherapy dose-escalation part of the phase I ivuxolimab trial, which included N ≈ 57 patients. Patients were allowed to have had prior anti-PD-1, anti-PD-L1 or anti-CTLA-4 therapy, and 40% of the dose-escalation patients had been treated with checkpoint inhibitors. Intravenous ivuxolimab was administered to patients every 2 weeks at six dose levels: 0.01, 0.1, 0.3, 1.5, 3 and 10 mg/kg. The dose-escalation cohort was about 83% male with a mean age of around 64 years, ranging from roughly 23 to 85.

For sequencing of the TCRbeta CDR3 region, genomic DNA was extracted from the sorted cells. TCRbeta CDR3 regions were sequenced using the immunoSEQ Assay. TCRdb retrieved this table from immuneACCESS and kept in-frame rearrangements only. Not all clones are present; in checked studies, unresolved V genes account for under half, and no reason is known for the remainder. The sample includes tens of thousands of clones, with more than 75% observed a single time. Less than 25% of the sample goes to the ten largest clones. CDR1 and CDR2, per the germline V gene, are SNHLY and FYNNEI. The germline ends are 12 bases apart after V is trimmed by 6 bases and J by 0 bases. Counted from cysteine to phenylalanine, this CDR3 has 15 amino acids. The entry retains the CDR3 DNA only, 45 bases that are in frame from base 1. Broader findings and caveats from the paper: The antigen specificity of the peripheral T cells that underwent clonal expansion was not determined. At doses of 0.1 to 3.0 mg/kg, clonal expansion of both CD4+ and CD8+ T cells in blood was seen between baseline and week 6. Low levels of normalized T-cell clonal expansion were also seen in some patients who did not respond. In the 0.1-3.0 mg/kg groups, partial responders had among the lowest normalized peripheral clonal expansion, particularly in CD8+ T cells. After ivuxolimab, more expanded clones were found on average in CD8+ T cells than in CD4+ T cells.

The trial excluded patients who had a history of autoimmune disease or were on systemic immunosuppression. Peripheral blood for TCR sequencing was drawn from every dose cohort at baseline, at cycle 4 day 1 and at cycle 7 day 1. The samples were taken from a phase I, first-in-human, multicenter, open-label dose-escalation trial of ivuxolimab. Adults with locally advanced or metastatic head and neck squamous cell, hepatocellular, melanoma or renal cell carcinoma were enrolled in the trial. CD4+ and CD8+ T cells were sorted separately from peripheral blood before TCR sequencing. This clone was seen once. It has no known antigen specificity. Base-call qualities are not available, and no considerably larger clone is one nucleotide away.

The chain was built from TRBV2 and TRBJ2-1, with no D gene named confidently. The sequencing here drew on CD4+ or CD8+ T cells sorted from blood, taken in a trial of the OX40 agonist ivuxolimab. This sequence originates from an adult with an advanced solid tumor such as melanoma, head and neck, liver or kidney cancer. The DNA sequence is TGTGCCAGCAGCGATAACCCGAGCTCCTACAATGAGCAGTTCTTC. Its translation is CASSDNPSSYNEQFF.